This TCR beta chain was profiled in a study of blood T cells in healthy people across ages. For the second PCR, which ran for about 6 to 11 cycles, a sample-barcoded 5' primer and a J-beta primer mix were used. In TCRdb, the 5' RACE reads were re-called with MiXCR into one record per CDR3 protein. The data hold about 1.6 million distinct CDR3 sequences, with roughly a third observed a single time. The germline gives CDR1 DFQATT, CDR2 SNEGSKA (reference sequence). There are 13 residues in the CDR3. V shed 7 bases and J shed 1 base, with 12 bases lying between them. This clonotype was obtained from a woman aged 25 to 45 in good health. The V and J genes are TRBV20-1 and TRBJ2-3; D is perhaps TRBD2 (5 bases). The sample was blood. The CDR3 is CSEGQEGTDTQYF. The DNA of the CDR3 is TGCAGTGAAGGGCAGGAGGGCACAGATACGCAGTATTTT.